Listed below are T cell receptor beta chains from one sample, sequenced in a study of molecular identifiers for immune sequencing clone quantification. In TCRdb, the PCR reads were re-called with MiXCR into one record per CDR3 protein. The data contain more than 450,000 distinct CDR3 sequences, about 25% of them singletons. Material: naive CD8+ T cells from blood, with Jurkat cell RNA spiked in. The receptors stem from a human donor in good health. Some libraries in this study had Jurkat cell RNA spiked in. CDR3s include the opening cysteine and the closing phenylalanine or tryptophan. Not every row has a clone size; where given, it reads once, few, many or a size class.

CASSLSKTQYF	many	TRBV28	TRBJ2-5
CASSEAPVARGYEQYF	-	TRBV6-1	TRBJ2-7
CASSLVAADEQYF	many	TRBV5-6	TRBJ2-7
CASSAVRLPFYNEQFF	few	TRBV11-2	TRBJ2-1
CASSFTETYEQYF	many	TRBV7-9	TRBJ2-7
CASSWEGQGNTEAFF	few	TRBV28	TRBJ1-1
CANTRTRSNQPQHF	-	TRBV5-1	TRBJ1-5
CASLGQGGHEQFF	-	TRBV27	TRBJ2-1
CASSQTRDYPEEQYF	-	TRBV14	TRBJ2-7
CSASLGVEQYF	many	TRBV29-1	TRBJ2-7
CASSQGPRDRAPLHF	-	TRBV3-1	TRBJ1-6
CSVEWEGGEQFF	few	TRBV29-1	TRBJ2-1
CASSLEDSQNQPQHF	few	TRBV6-6	TRBJ1-5
CSVMGGSSYEQYF	few	TRBV29-1	TRBJ2-7
CASTLAGVDSSYNEQFF	few	TRBV19	TRBJ2-1
CASSHRDGGAYNEQFF	few	TRBV2	TRBJ2-1
CASSQDRLAGGAEAFF	-	TRBV4-1	TRBJ1-1
CASSSPRGETQYF	-	TRBV28	TRBJ2-5
CASSQDLGNYGYTF	many	TRBV3-1	TRBJ1-2
CASRTLTGADTRYF	-	TRBV28	TRBJ2-3
CASSQGGTRTDTQYF	-	TRBV14	TRBJ2-3
CASSIRLAGAAYNEQFF	few	TRBV6-6	TRBJ2-1
CASSLRQGTTDTQYF	few	TRBV14	TRBJ2-3
CASSQGQGDSEAFF	few	TRBV4-1	TRBJ1-1
CASGLGTTYEQYF	-	TRBV5-5	TRBJ2-7
CSVTRDVLNTEAFF	few	TRBV29-1	TRBJ1-1